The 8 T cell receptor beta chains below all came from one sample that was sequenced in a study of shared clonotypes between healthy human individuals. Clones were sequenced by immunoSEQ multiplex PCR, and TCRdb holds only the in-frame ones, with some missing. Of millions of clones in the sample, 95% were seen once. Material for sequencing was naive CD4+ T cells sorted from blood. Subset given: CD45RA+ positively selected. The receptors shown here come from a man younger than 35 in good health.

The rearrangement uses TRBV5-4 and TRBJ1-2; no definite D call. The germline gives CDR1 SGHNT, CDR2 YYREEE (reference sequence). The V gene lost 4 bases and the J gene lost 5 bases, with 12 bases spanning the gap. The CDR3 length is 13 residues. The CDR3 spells CASSPAWGYGYTF. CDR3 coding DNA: TGTGCCAGCAGCCCCGCCTGGGGTTATGGCTACACCTTC.

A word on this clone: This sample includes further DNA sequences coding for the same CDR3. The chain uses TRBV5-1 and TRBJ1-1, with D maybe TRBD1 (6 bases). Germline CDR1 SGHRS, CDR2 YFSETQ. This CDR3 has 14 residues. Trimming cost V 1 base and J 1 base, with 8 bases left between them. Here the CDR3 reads CASSLRGPNTEAFF. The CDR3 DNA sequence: TGCGCCAGCAGCTTGCGGGGGCCGAACACTGAAGCTTTCTTT.

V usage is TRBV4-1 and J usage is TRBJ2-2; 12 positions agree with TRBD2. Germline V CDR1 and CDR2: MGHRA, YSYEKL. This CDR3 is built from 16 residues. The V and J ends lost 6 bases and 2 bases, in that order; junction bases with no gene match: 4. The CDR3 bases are TGCGCCAGCAGGTGGGGACTAGCGGGCAACACCGGGGAGCTGTTTTTT. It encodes CASRWGLAGNTGELFF.

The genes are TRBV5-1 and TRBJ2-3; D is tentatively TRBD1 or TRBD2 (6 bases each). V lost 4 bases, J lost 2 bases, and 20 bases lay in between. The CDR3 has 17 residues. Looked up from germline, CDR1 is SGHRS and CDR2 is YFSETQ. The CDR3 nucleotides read TGCGCCAGCAGCGACCTCCCCGGGGGCCCATCCACAGATACGCAGTATTTT. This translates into CASSDLPGGPSTDTQYF.

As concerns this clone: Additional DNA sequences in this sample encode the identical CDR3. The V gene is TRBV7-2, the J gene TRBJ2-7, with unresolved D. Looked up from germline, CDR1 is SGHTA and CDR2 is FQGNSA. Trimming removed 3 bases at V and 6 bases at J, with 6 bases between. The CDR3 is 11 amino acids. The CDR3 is CASSFGIEQYF. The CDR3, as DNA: TGTGCCAGCAGCTTTGGGATCGAGCAGTACTTC.

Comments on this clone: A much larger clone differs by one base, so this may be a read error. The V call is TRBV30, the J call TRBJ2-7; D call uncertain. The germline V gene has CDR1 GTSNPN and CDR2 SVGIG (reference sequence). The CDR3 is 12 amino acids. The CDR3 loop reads CAWSERYYEQCF. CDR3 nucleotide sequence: TGTGCCTGGAGTGAGCGATACTACGAGCAGTGCTTC.

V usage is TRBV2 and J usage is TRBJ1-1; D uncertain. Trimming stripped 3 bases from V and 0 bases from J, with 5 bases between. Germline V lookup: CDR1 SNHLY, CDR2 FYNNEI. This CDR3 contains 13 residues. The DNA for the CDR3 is TGTGCCAGCAGTGAGCGGTTGAACACTGAAGCTTTCTTT. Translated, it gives CASSERLNTEAFF.

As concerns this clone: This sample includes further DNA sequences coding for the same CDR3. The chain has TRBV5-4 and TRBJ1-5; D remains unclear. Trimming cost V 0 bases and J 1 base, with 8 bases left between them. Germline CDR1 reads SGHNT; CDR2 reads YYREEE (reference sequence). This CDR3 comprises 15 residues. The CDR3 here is CASSLGTSSNQPQHF. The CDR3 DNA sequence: TGTGCCAGCAGCTTGGGGACGTCCAGCAATCAGCCCCAGCATTTT.